This T cell receptor (beta chain) was captured by sequencing in a study of shared clonotypes between healthy human individuals. Study-wide background: A donor's plate count was three for CD4 naive and three for CD4 memory; CD8 naive had two and CD8 memory one. Study-level results: The low donor count limited represented genetic and exposure-history diversity.

Deep-level running was used for the assay. Sequencing was performed with immunoSEQ multiplex PCR; in TCRdb, only in-frame clones are kept and a portion is missing. The table lists 2 million to 2.5 million clones, approximately 94% of them singletons. Germline lookup yields CDR1 SGHRS and CDR2 YFSETQ. Unmatched junction bases numbered 6, after V lost 3 bases and J lost 0 bases. The CDR3 has 17 amino acids. Concerning this clone: Its antigen is still unknown.

The sample comprised naive CD4+ T cells sorted from blood. Subset meaning: CD45RA+ positively selected. This sequence was found in a man aged 18 to 29 in good health. The gene calls are TRBV5-1 and TRBJ2-6; 7 nucleotides align to TRBD1. The CDR3 coding sequence is TGCGCCAGCAGCTCGGGACAGACAAGCTCTGGGGCCAACGTCCTGACTTTC. Its translation is CASSSGQTSSGANVLTF.